The sequence of this T cell receptor (beta chain) was determined in a study of tumor and adjacent non-tumor tissue in lung cancer. Study details: Patients were aged roughly 31 to 76, nine to eleven men and roughly 5 women, stage I to III. Samples averaged around 4 million productive TCRbeta reads each. Regarding the study as a whole: Tumor tissue had significantly higher TCR diversity than normal lung.

No cell sorting was done before RNA was extracted from the tissue. Donors were chemotherapy-naive, newly diagnosed lung cancer surgical patients in China, August–late 2014. CDR3 length equals 15 residues. Comments on this clonotype: Its antigen is unknown. An end of the junction differs from the germline gene, which may be a read error.

Three rounds of nested PCR, following a modified ARM-PCR protocol, produced the TCRbeta library. A single record per CDR3 protein comes from TCRdb applying MiXCR to the multiplex PCR reads. Of about 200,000 distinct CDR3 sequences listed, over 55% are singletons. The source material was lung tumor tissue. This clonotype was obtained from a man in his 60s with non-small cell lung cancer. The rearrangement links TRBV12-3 or TRBV12-4 to TRBJ2-3; 8 bases line up with TRBD2. The CDR3 here is CANSREGRSLDTQYF. The CDR3 DNA reads as TGTGCCAACAGTCGGGAGGGCAGGTCTTTAGATACGCAGTATTTT.